This T cell receptor (beta chain) was profiled in a study of blood T cells in healthy people across ages. The sample, roughly 9.5 milliliters of peripheral blood, was drawn from each donor. Each sample gave at least 6.5 million isolated PBMCs. The CDR3 sequence is 15 residues long. The V end lost 2 bases, the J end lost 5 bases, and 15 bases lay between the germline ends. The germline V gene has CDR1 SGHTA and CDR2 FQGNSA. A second roughly 6 to 11 cycle PCR used barcoded and J-beta primers. TCRdb itself ran the 5' RACE reads through MiXCR, one entry per CDR3 protein. The table includes almost 550,000 distinct CDR3 sequences, 24% detected once. These data were also reused for a study on T cells of mothers and their children. That work adds: The TCR beta CDR3 read count exceeded 8 million for each mother and was about 3 million for each child.

The sample was blood. This TCR was sampled from a boy aged 10-17 years in good health. The chain uses TRBV7-2 and TRBJ1-1; tentative D call: TRBD1 (5 bases). CDR3 bases: TGTGCCAGCAGCTTACTGTACGGGGGGTGGACTGAAGCTTTCTTT. This codes for CASSLLYGGWTEAFF.